This T cell receptor (beta chain) comes out of a study of blood T cell repertoires in COVID-19. Per the original data handling: Amplification of reference gene primers was used by the study to estimate nucleated cell counts. Generated by immunoSEQ multiplex PCR, the TCRdb table keeps only in-frame clones and is missing some. That table gives V, J and clone size, and the DNA gave D and trimming. The table includes 95,000 to 120,000 clones, around 85% detected once. Looked up from germline, CDR1 is LGHDT and CDR2 is YNNKEL (reference sequence). CDR3 length: 15 residues. Trimming shortened V by 3 bases and J by 0 bases, and 8 bases separated the two germline ends.

This receptor was obtained from a woman between 55 and 75 years old with COVID-19, enrolled during active disease. V is TRBV3-1 (or the pseudogene TRBV3-2) and J is TRBJ2-2; D unclear. The sequencing input was peripheral blood. CDR3 sequence reads: CASSHRWSNTGELFF. The CDR3 nucleotides read TGTGCCAGCAGCCATAGATGGTCGAACACCGGGGAGCTGTTTTTT.